Below are 27 T cell receptor beta chains sequenced from a single sample in a study of T cells in Graves' hyperthyroidism and ophthalmopathy. RNA transcripts gave rise to amplified TCR beta CDR3 regions. An initial round of RT-PCR targeting the TCR CDR3 relied on the HTBI primer set. TCRdb re-derived calls from the multiplex PCR reads in MiXCR, one entry per CDR3 protein. The data contain fewer than 750,000 distinct CDR3 sequences, around 15% of them singletons. The specimen was blood. The source of these receptors is a woman in her thirties or forties with Graves' ophthalmopathy.

This clonotype was seen a few times. The gene calls are TRBV5-1 and TRBJ2-7; D is unclear. Trimming cost V 5 bases and J 6 bases, with 24 bases left between them. Germline-derived CDR1 and CDR2 are SGHRS and YFSETQ. The CDR3 has 16 amino acids. CDR3 region: CASRPVVGTGSIEQYF. The CDR3 DNA sequence: TGCGCCAGCAGGCCAGTGGTGGGAACCGGATCAATCGAGCAGTACTTC. The full variable domain, in which reference TRBV5-1 and TRBJ2-7 provide the parts outside the CDR3, is KAGVTQTPRYLIKTRGQQVTLSCSPISGHRSVSWYQQTPGQGLQFLFEYFSETQRNKGNFPGRFSGRQFSNSRSEMNVSTLELGDSALYLCASRPVVGTGSIEQYFGPGTRLTVT.

This clonotype was picked up many times. CDR3 sequence reads: CSAISGLAGEGETQYF. The CDR3 DNA sequence: TGCAGTGCTATCAGTGGACTAGCGGGAGAGGGGGAGACCCAGTACTTC. This chain connects TRBV20-1 to TRBJ2-5; 13 bases are shared with TRBD2. Losses at the gene ends were 4 bases for V and 5 bases for J; bases not matched to a gene: 10. This CDR3 has 16 amino acids. CDR1 is DFQATT, CDR2 SNEGSKA, per germline (reference sequence).

As concerns this clonotype: A clone one base away is much larger, so this may be a read error. The V and J genes are TRBV30 and TRBJ2-5; D is perhaps TRBD1 (6 bases). CDR1 and CDR2 (germline): GTSNPN, SVGIG (reference sequence). There are 15 residues in the CDR3. The V end was cut by 4 bases, the J end by 1 base, with 16 bases between. The CDR3 coding sequence is TGTGCCTGGACCAGGGACAAGGGAATCCAAGAGACCCAGTACTTC. Translating it yields CAWTRDKGIQETQYF.

In its sample, this clonotype was seen many times. V and J are TRBV30 and TRBJ1-2; the D is unclear. Germline CDR1 GTSNPN, CDR2 SVGIG (reference sequence). This CDR3 contains 12 residues. The V and J ends lost 5 bases and 8 bases respectively, with 15 bases between them. CDR3 nucleotide sequence: TGTGCCTGGGACCAGGTCTTTGTGGGCTACACCTTC. As protein: CAWDQVFVGYTF.

This clonotype was found many times. The rearrangement uses TRBV28 and TRBJ1-5, with 10 bases fitting TRBD1. Germline trimming cut 10 bases from V and 4 bases from J; bases unmatched to any gene: 4. CDR1 is MDHEN, CDR2 SYDVKM, per germline. There are 13 residues in the CDR3. The CDR3: CATGTGVNQPQHF. CDR3 DNA: TGTGCCACCGGGACAGGGGTTAATCAGCCCCAGCATTTT.

This clonotype was seen repeatedly, ten times or more. The V and J genes are TRBV2 and TRBJ2-7, with D possibly TRBD1 on 6 matching bases. Per the germline V gene, CDR1 is SNHLY and CDR2 is FYNNEI. This CDR3 is 13 amino acids long. Trimming took off 9 bases at V and 2 bases at J, with 14 bases between the two ends. The CDR3 loop is CASFGYRAYEQYF. The DNA for the CDR3 is TGTGCCAGTTTCGGGTACAGGGCCTACGAGCAGTACTTC.

This clonotype was observed many times. V usage is TRBV6-5 and J usage is TRBJ2-3, with D possibly being TRBD1 or TRBD2 (5 bases each). Trimming left V 0 bases short and J 4 bases short, with 11 bases between. Germline CDR1 and CDR2: MNHEY and SVGAGI. The CDR3 contains 15 residues. CDR3 bases: TGTGCCAGCAGTTACTCCGGCCGAGGGGCAGATACGCAGTATTTT. Translating gives CASSYSGRGADTQYF.

This sequence joins TRBV6-1 and TRBJ1-1; 12 positions agree with TRBD1. Per the germline V gene, CDR1 is MNHNS and CDR2 is SASEGT. Germline trimming cut 4 bases from V and 11 bases from J; bases unmatched to any gene: 14. The CDR3 spans 16 residues. Here the CDR3 reads CASSGGDRGRLGRAFF. The DNA of the CDR3 is TGTGCCAGCAGTGGGGGGGACAGGGGGCGCTTGGGGAGGGCTTTCTTT.

Many counts were recorded for this clonotype. The chain joins TRBV6-2 or TRBV6-3 to TRBJ1-5; D is perhaps TRBD1 (5 bases). The CDR3 length is 14 residues. Trimming took 4 bases from V and 3 from J, leaving 10 bases between them. Germline V CDR1 and CDR2: MNHEY, SVGEGT. CDR3 sequence reads: CASSFGHINQPQHF. In DNA form, the CDR3 reads TGTGCCAGCAGTTTCGGACACATCAATCAGCCCCAGCATTTT.

This clonotype was observed a handful of times. J is TRBJ2-2 and V is TRBV11-1; 14 nucleotides match TRBD2. There are 17 residues in the CDR3. Germline V CDR1 and CDR2: SGHAT, FQDESV (reference sequence). The ends lost 4 bases at V and 4 bases at J; junction bases unmatched: 5. The CDR3 loop is CASSSGLAGAGTGELFF. The DNA of the CDR3 is TGTGCCAGCAGCTCGGGACTAGCGGGAGCGGGCACCGGGGAGCTGTTTTTT. The full variable domain, its missing parts supplied by reference TRBV11-1 and TRBJ2-2, is EAEVAQSPRYKITEKSQAVAFWCDPISGHATLYWYRQILGQGPELLVQFQDESVVDDSQLPKDRFSAERLKGVDSTLKIQPAELGDSAMYLCASSSGLAGAGTGELFFGEGSRLTVL.

The chain combines TRBV18 with TRBJ1-5; 7 positions agree with TRBD1. The CDR3 spans 15 residues. V was clipped by 3 bases and J by 1 base; unmatched bases: 3. Germline CDR1 reads KGHSH; CDR2 reads LQKENI. The CDR3 DNA is TGTGCCAGCTCACCCAGCAGGGGGAGCAATCAGCCCCAGCATTTT. The encoded protein is CASSPSRGSNQPQHF.

This clonotype was found many times. The chain employs TRBV28 and TRBJ2-7; D not resolved. The CDR3 sequence is 10 residues long. Germline assignment: CDR1 MDHEN and CDR2 SYDVKM. V lost 10 bases and J lost 4, with 8 bases in between. CDR3 sequence: CATSLYEQYF. The CDR3 DNA reads as TGTGCCACCTCCCTATACGAGCAGTACTTC. The entire variable domain, with the rest obtained from reference TRBV28 and TRBJ2-7, is as follows: DVKVTQSSRYLVKRTGEKVFLECVQDMDHENMFWYRQDPGLGLRLIYFSYDVKMKEKGDIPEGYSVSREKKERFSLILESASTNQTSMYLCATSLYEQYFGPGTRLTVT.

This clonotype was observed many times. This chain links TRBV28 with TRBJ2-2, with 8 bases matching TRBD1. This CDR3 comprises 17 residues. The germline gives CDR1 MDHEN, CDR2 SYDVKM. The ends lost 6 bases at V and 4 bases at J; junction bases unmatched: 13. For the CDR3, the DNA is TGTGCCAGCAGAACGACTTGGACAGGGAGCGTCACCGGGGAGCTGTTTTTT. Translated, it gives CASRTTWTGSVTGELFF.

This clonotype was counted ten times or more. The chain has TRBV7-3 and TRBJ2-2; D uncertain. The CDR3 totals 15 residues. In germline, CDR1 is SGHTA, CDR2 FQGTGA. Trimming shortened V by 5 bases and J by 4 bases, and 14 bases separated the two germline ends. The CDR3 DNA reads as TGTGCCAGCAGCCCCACCCTTCCGACCACCGGGGAGCTGTTTTTT. Protein product: CASSPTLPTTGELFF.

The J gene is TRBJ2-7, the V gene TRBV27; a possible D gene is TRBD1 (6 bases). Germline lookup yields CDR1 MNHEY and CDR2 SMNVEV (reference sequence). This CDR3 has 15 residues. V lost 4 bases and J lost 6, with 19 bases in between. Written as DNA, the CDR3 is TGTGCCAGCAGTTCAAATCTACAGGGCTTGAGCGAGCAGTACTTC. Translation gives CASSSNLQGLSEQYF.

In this sample, this clonotype turned up many times. At one end, the junction sequence differs from germline, possibly due to a read error. V gene TRBV13 combines with J gene TRBJ2-5; 9 bases agree with TRBD2. The CDR3 runs 15 residues. CDR1 and CDR2 from the germline V gene are PRHDT and FYEKMQ (reference sequence). CDR3 sequence reads: CASSLRREGLRGLNF. CDR3 bases: TGTGCCAGCAGCTTAAGGCGGGAGGGCCTTCGAGGGCTTAACTTC.

The chain carries TRBV20-1 and TRBJ2-7; 7 bases fit TRBD1. The V segment lost 0 bases and the J segment 6 bases; nucleotides outside the gene matches: 8. The CDR3 runs 14 residues. Germline CDR1 reads DFQATT; CDR2 reads SNEGSKA (reference sequence). The CDR3 reads CSAREAGGLSEQYF. For the CDR3, the DNA is TGCAGTGCTAGAGAGGCAGGGGGTTTATCCGAGCAGTACTTC.

The chain recombines TRBV20-1 with TRBJ1-1; 7 bases align to TRBD1. The V segment lost 3 bases and the J segment 8 bases; nucleotides outside the gene matches: 9. CDR1 and CDR2 (germline): DFQATT, SNEGSKA (reference sequence). CDR3 size: 13 residues. CDR3 sequence (DNA): TGCAGTGCTAGTTATGACAGGGACAACGAAGCTTTCTTT. It translates to CSASYDRDNEAFF.

In its sample, this clonotype was seen many times. This rearrangement joins TRBV20-1 to TRBJ2-7, with D possibly being TRBD2 (5 bases). The V gene's germline CDR1 is DFQATT and CDR2 SNEGSKA (reference sequence). The CDR3 loop spans 15 amino acids. The ends were cut back, 1 base at V and 3 bases at J, with 16 bases in the middle. Here the CDR3 reads CSARGGPNTYYEQYF. For the CDR3, the DNA is TGCAGTGCTAGAGGAGGGCCCAACACCTACTACGAGCAGTACTTC.

This clonotype has a count of ten or more. The rearrangement joins TRBV30 to TRBJ2-4; 7 bases line up with TRBD2. This CDR3 region has 14 residues. J gave up 8 bases and V 0 bases, and 7 bases lay outside the gene matches. Germline V gene data show CDR1 as GTSNPN and CDR2 as SVGIG (reference sequence). CDR3 sequence reads: CAWSVGGGRDIQYF. The CDR3, as DNA: TGTGCCTGGAGTGTAGGTGGGGGGAGGGACATTCAGTACTTC.

Notes on this clonotype: Being one base from a much bigger clone, this may be a read error. The rearrangement joins TRBV28 to TRBJ2-7; no clear D gene. The CDR3 is 13 amino acids. Germline V gene data show CDR1 as MDHEN and CDR2 as SYDVKM. CDR3 residues: CASSLDPPYEQHF. The CDR3, as DNA: TGTGCCAGCAGTTTAGACCCTCCGTACGAGCAGCACTTC.

This clonotype appeared many times. The gene calls are TRBV20-1 and TRBJ1-2; no definite D call. Germline V CDR1 and CDR2: DFQATT, SNEGSKA (reference sequence). The CDR3 covers 14 residues. With 0 bases removed from V and 4 bases from J, the gap between germline ends came to 12 bases. This chain's CDR3 is CSARDQNGPYGYTF. For the CDR3, the DNA is TGCAGTGCTAGAGATCAGAACGGACCCTATGGCTACACCTTC.

The table lists this clonotype with many counts. The chain recombines TRBV11-2 with TRBJ1-3, with D possibly matching TRBD1 (5 bases). Between the trimmed V and J ends, which lost 6 bases and 5 bases, there was a span of 17 bases. CDR3 size: 15 residues. Germline values: CDR1 SGHAT, CDR2 FQNNGV. CDR3: CASRPRGGIRNTIYF. The CDR3 DNA is TGTGCCAGCAGGCCGCGGGGCGGGATCCGAAACACCATATATTTT.

This clonotype was recorded at least ten times. V gene TRBV4-3 combines with J gene TRBJ2-7, with 9 bases fitting TRBD2. In germline, CDR1 is LGHNA, CDR2 YSLEER. This CDR3 is 16 amino acids long. After removal of 0 bases from V and 4 bases from J, the junction contained 7 bases not matched to a gene. The CDR3 DNA reads TGCGCCAGCAGCCAAGAGGGACTAGCTACGATTTACGAGCAGTACTTC. Amino acid sequence: CASSQEGLATIYEQYF.

This clonotype appeared many times. The chain couples TRBV20-1 to TRBJ2-7, with 8 bases matching TRBD2. In germline, CDR1 is DFQATT, CDR2 SNEGSKA (reference sequence). This CDR3 contains 16 residues. Trimming at V came to 0 bases and at J to 2 bases, leaving 9 bases not matched to a gene. The CDR3 is CSARDSLASGPYEQYF. For the CDR3, the DNA is TGCAGTGCTAGAGATTCTCTGGCTAGCGGGCCCTACGAGCAGTACTTC.

At least ten counts were recorded for this clonotype. The chain is built from TRBV28 and TRBJ1-5; D is possibly TRBD1 (5 bases). V lost 6 bases and J lost 1, with 13 bases in between. Germline V lookup: CDR1 MDHEN, CDR2 SYDVKM. CDR3 size: 15 residues. CDR3 loop: CASSPFGDSNQPQHF. In DNA form, the CDR3 reads TGTGCCAGCAGCCCGTTCGGGGACAGCAATCAGCCCCAGCATTTT.

This clonotype appeared many times. The rearrangement uses TRBV13 and TRBJ2-7; 9 positions agree with TRBD1. Unmatched junction bases numbered 6, after V lost 4 bases and J lost 5 bases. The CDR3 extends over 14 amino acids. In germline, CDR1 is PRHDT, CDR2 FYEKMQ (reference sequence). CDR3 DNA: TGTGCCAGCAGCTCAGGGACAGGGACGGACGAGCAGTACTTC. Translated: CASSSGTGTDEQYF.